Following are 18 T cell receptor beta chains from one sample sequenced in a study of blood T cell repertoires in COVID-19. Using immunoSEQ multiplex PCR, the repertoire was profiled, and TCRdb retains in-frame clones only, with some absent. The repertoire consists of about 440,000 clones, with around 89% occurring once and the leading ten covering 4% to 4.5%. Specimen: peripheral blood. The receptors derive from a woman in her twenties or thirties with acute or convalescent COVID-19.

This clone has only a few counts. The CDR3 region is CASSPLSRSGNTIYF. CDR3 DNA sequence: TGTGCCAGCAGCCCCCTCTCCCGCTCTGGAAACACCATATATTTT. The chain combines TRBV9 with TRBJ1-3, with D unresolved. With 4 bases removed from V and 0 bases from J, the gap between germline ends came to 11 bases. Germline V lookup: CDR1 SGDLS, CDR2 YYNGEE. The CDR3 covers 15 residues.

The rearrangement joins TRBV5-1 to TRBJ2-1, with 7 bases lining up with TRBD2. This CDR3 is built from 14 residues. Germline-derived CDR1 and CDR2 are SGHRS and YFSETQ. Trimming removed 5 bases from V and 4 bases from J; junction bases left unmatched: 6. The chain's CDR3 is CASRGAGLYNEQFF. CDR3 coding DNA: TGCGCCAGCAGGGGAGCGGGATTATACAATGAGCAGTTCTTC.

V and J are TRBV19 and TRBJ1-2; D not resolved. Germline-derived CDR1 and CDR2 are LNHDA and SQIVND (reference sequence). The CDR3 loop spans 15 amino acids. V was trimmed by 6 bases and J by 4 bases, leaving 18 bases between them. For the CDR3, the DNA is TGTGCCAGTAGCCTGAACAGACAAGCATCCTATGGCTACACCTTC. It specifies CASSLNRQASYGYTF. Full variable domain (remainder filled in from reference TRBV19 and TRBJ1-2): DGGITQSPKYLFRKEGQNVTLSCEQNLNHDAMYWYRQDPGQGLRLIYYSQIVNDFQKGDIAEGYSVSREKKESFPLTVTSAQKNPTAFYLCASSLNRQASYGYTFGSGTRLTVV.

J is TRBJ1-1 and V is TRBV12-3 or TRBV12-4; possible D gene TRBD1, 6 bases. The CDR3 has 11 amino acids. Trimming took off 8 bases at V and 4 bases at J, with 8 bases between the two ends. CDR3 DNA sequence: TGTGCCAGCCGGACAGTCACTGAAGCTTTCTTT. It translates to CASRTVTEAFF.

The genes are TRBV20-1 and TRBJ1-2, with D maybe TRBD1 (6 bases). This CDR3 comprises 13 residues. Germline values: CDR1 DFQATT, CDR2 SNEGSKA (reference sequence). Trimming took off 6 bases at V and 3 bases at J, with 14 bases between the two ends. The CDR3 region is CSASRGADYGYTF. Here the CDR3 DNA reads TGCAGTGCCAGTCGGGGGGCAGACTATGGCTACACCTTC.

The chain recombines TRBV9 with TRBJ1-2, with D possibly matching TRBD1 (5 bases). Germline lookup yields CDR1 SGDLS and CDR2 YYNGEE. This CDR3 region has 14 residues. Trimming pared 0 bases from V and 4 bases from J, leaving 10 bases between. The CDR3 spells CASSVGGDPYGYTF. DNA of the CDR3: TGTGCCAGCAGCGTAGGGGGGGATCCCTATGGCTACACCTTC.

V is TRBV7-9 and J is TRBJ2-7; perhaps TRBD1 as D (5 bases). Trimming shortened V by 5 bases and J by 2 bases, and 19 bases separated the two germline ends. The CDR3 length is 16 residues. Germline V CDR1 and CDR2: SEHNR, FQNEAQ (reference sequence). The CDR3, as DNA: TGTGCCAGCAGCCCTATGGACAACCTCGGCACCTACGAGCAGTACTTC. Encoded protein: CASSPMDNLGTYEQYF.

A note on this clone: The same CDR3 can be traced to other DNA sequences in this sample. The chain carries TRBV28 and TRBJ2-2; D is unclear. V lost 6 bases and J lost 2, with 4 bases in between. The CDR3 is 12 amino acids. The V gene's germline CDR1 is MDHEN and CDR2 SYDVKM. DNA of the CDR3: TGTGCCAGCAGCTCTAACACCGGGGAGCTGTTTTTT. This translates into CASSSNTGELFF.

The CDR3 spells CASDPGQGAWEVGQPQHF. The CDR3 nucleotides are TGTGCCAGCGATCCGGGACAGGGGGCGTGGGAGGTAGGTCAGCCCCAGCATTTT. The rearrangement joins TRBV19 to TRBJ1-5; TRBD1 matches at 12 bases. J lost 6 bases, V lost 9 bases, and 18 bases had no gene match. The CDR3 has 18 amino acids. Germline V CDR1 and CDR2: LNHDA, SQIVND (reference sequence). The variable domain in full, with the rest retrieved from reference TRBV19 and TRBJ1-5, is DGGITQSPKYLFRKEGQNVTLSCEQNLNHDAMYWYRQDPGQGLRLIYYSQIVNDFQKGDIAEGYSVSREKKESFPLTVTSAQKNPTAFYLCASDPGQGAWEVGQPQHFGDGTRLSIL.

This chain links TRBV9 with TRBJ1-2; 7 nucleotides align to TRBD1. Unmatched junction bases numbered 8, after V lost 4 bases and J lost 2 bases. Germline V gene data show CDR1 as SGDLS and CDR2 as YYNGEE. The CDR3 has 15 amino acids. The CDR3 bases are TGTGCCAGCAGCCCCAGTGGGGACAGCAACTATGGCTACACCTTC. Amino acids: CASSPSGDSNYGYTF.

CDR3 bases: TGTGCCAGCAGTGAAGCCACCTTCAGGGGTACTGAAGCTTTCTTT. Translating it yields CASSEATFRGTEAFF. The chain uses TRBV6-1 and TRBJ1-1; D perhaps matches TRBD1 (6 bases). The length of the CDR3 is 15 residues. Trimming left V 0 bases short and J 5 bases short, with 13 bases between. The V gene's germline CDR1 is MNHNS and CDR2 SASEGT.

V and J are TRBV23-1 and TRBJ2-5; TRBD2 matches at 11 bases. TRBV23-1 is recorded as an ORF, its role being uncertain. The CDR3 contains 20 residues. V was pared by 8 bases and J by 1 base, with 21 bases of the junction left unmatched. CDR3 DNA: TGCGCCAGCCCAAGCACACAGGTGATTCTAGCGGGGGGCCTCCAAGAGACCCAGTACTTC. It codes for CASPSTQVILAGGLQETQYF.

This clone was seen just once. The chain couples TRBV28 to TRBJ2-2; D may be TRBD1 (6 bases). Germline V lookup: CDR1 MDHEN, CDR2 SYDVKM. The length of the CDR3 is 14 residues. The ends were cut back, 4 bases at V and 6 bases at J, with 12 bases in the middle. The CDR3 is CASSSIQGPGELFF. The CDR3 DNA follows: TGTGCCAGCAGTTCCATACAGGGTCCCGGGGAGCTGTTTTTT.

The chain joins TRBV14 to TRBJ2-7; TRBD1 matches at 7 bases. The V and J ends lost 4 bases and 3 bases, in that order; junction bases with no gene match: 12. Germline CDR1 reads SGHDN; CDR2 reads FVKESK. The CDR3 runs 16 residues. The CDR3 loop is CASSLTDRIYGYEQYF. The DNA of the CDR3 is TGTGCCAGCAGCCTAACGGACAGGATCTATGGCTACGAGCAGTACTTC.

This chain uses TRBV7-2 with TRBJ1-3, with D possibly being TRBD1 (5 bases). Trimming shortened V by 5 bases and J by 4 bases, and 18 bases separated the two germline ends. Germline CDR1 and CDR2: SGHTA and FQGNSA. This CDR3 is built from 16 residues. CDR3 sequence reads: CASSHRSRVIGNTIYF. DNA of the CDR3: TGTGCCAGCAGCCACCGATCCAGGGTGATAGGAAACACCATATATTTT. Together with reference TRBV7-2 and TRBJ1-3, the CDR3 gives the full variable domain: GAGVSQSPSNKVTEKGKDVELRCDPISGHTALYWYRQSLGQGLEFLIYFQGNSAPDKSGLPSDRFSAERTGGSVSTLTIQRTQQEDSAVYLCASSHRSRVIGNTIYFGEGSWLTVV.

This chain joins TRBV2 and TRBJ1-5, with D tentatively TRBD1 (6 bases). Germline V lookup: CDR1 SNHLY, CDR2 FYNNEI. Trimming pared 2 bases from V and 6 bases from J, leaving 11 bases between. The CDR3 spans 14 residues. The CDR3 spells CASSERNRAQPQHF. The CDR3 DNA reads as TGTGCCAGCAGTGAAAGGAACAGGGCTCAGCCCCAGCATTTT.

V is TRBV5-1 and J is TRBJ1-3, with D maybe TRBD1 (5 bases). V was trimmed by 4 bases and J by 2 bases, leaving 13 bases between them. The CDR3 contains 15 residues. Germline CDR1 reads SGHRS; CDR2 reads YFSETQ. The CDR3 loop is CASSPYRGAGNTIYF. CDR3 in DNA: TGCGCCAGCAGCCCGTATCGGGGGGCTGGAAACACCATATATTTT.

V usage is TRBV5-6 and J usage is TRBJ1-6, with D hard to call. The CDR3 extends over 16 amino acids. The germline gives CDR1 SGHDT, CDR2 YYEEEE. The V end was cut by 1 base, the J end by 0 bases, with 8 bases between. The CDR3 here is CASSLIESSYNSPLHF. DNA of the CDR3: TGTGCCAGCAGCTTGATCGAGAGCTCCTATAATTCACCCCTCCACTTT.